The TCR beta chain described here comes from a study of blood T cell repertoires in COVID-19. Across the study: T cells, B-cell-depleted T cells, or PBMCs supplied cDNA or gDNA.

Assay used: immunoSEQ multiplex PCR; TCRdb lists only in-frame clones, some missing. The sample contains around 500,000 clones, roughly nine tenths of which appear only once. The cohort comprised adults aged about 18 to 90 years residing in 20 to 30 US areas. Recovered Cohort 3 donors showed two negative PCRs, clearance, or symptom resolution. V lost 3 bases, J lost 5 bases, and 4 bases stayed unmatched. The CDR3 length is 14 residues. Germline-derived CDR1 and CDR2 are KGHDR and SFDVKD. This chain links TRBV24-1 with TRBJ2-3, with 7 nucleotides matching TRBD2. Sequences were obtained from PBMCs or T cells enriched from blood (not recorded which). This clonotype was obtained from an older woman who had recovered from COVID-19. The CDR3 coding sequence is TGTGCCACCAGTGATGGGGGGAGGGGAGATACGCAGTATTTT. Its protein product is CATSDGGRGDTQYF.